This T cell receptor beta chain was documented in a study of T cells in Graves' hyperthyroidism and ophthalmopathy. Study-level information: Sampling of peripheral blood happened at initial diagnosis, prior to any treatment.

Patients showing uncontrolled infection, other autoimmune disease, pregnancy or lactation were ineligible. General observations from the study: Clonotypes that were expanded in thyroid above 0.001 mostly appeared in blood too. Classification by a 13 V-J model distinguished ophthalmopathy from stable hyperthyroidism.

Regions amplified from RNA transcripts were the TCR beta CDR3 regions. When the TCR CDR3 underwent first-round RT-PCR, the HTBI primer set was used. TCRdb called the multiplex PCR reads again in MiXCR, with one record for every CDR3 protein. The data contain 600,000 or so distinct CDR3 sequences, roughly 15% of them seen just once; the ten biggest clones take up 12%. Notes on this clonotype: Its antigen is not identified.

CDR1 is MNHEY and CDR2 is SVGEGT in the germline V gene. The CDR3 runs to 14 residues. With V trimmed by 0 bases and J by 7 bases, 0 bases remained unmatched. This rearrangement joins TRBV6-2 or TRBV6-3 to TRBJ1-6, with 7 bases fitting TRBD1. The clonotype was recovered from a woman aged 50 to 60 with Graves' ophthalmopathy. The specimen was blood. The CDR3 is CASSYSGGNSPLHF. CDR3 DNA sequence: TGTGCCAGCAGTTACTCAGGGGGCAATTCACCCCTCCACTTT.